This T cell receptor (beta chain) was profiled in a study of identical twins. This CDR3 region has 12 residues. Trimming cost V 11 bases and J 4 bases; bases outside gene matches: 5. Germline V gene lookup returns CDR1 ENHRY and CDR2 SYGVKD. TCRdb analysed the 5' RACE reads with MiXCR anew, one entry per CDR3 protein. The sample shows some 560,000 distinct CDR3 sequences, 9.5% to 10% of them seen only once. The sample was also linked to a second study, of yellow fever vaccine responses in identical twins.

This receptor was obtained from a woman aged 18-29 years in good health. This chain connects TRBV10-3 to TRBJ2-7; 10 bases are a match to TRBD1. Input material: PBMCs. This chain's CDR3 is CAGQGDLYEQYF. The CDR3 nucleotides read TGTGCCGGACAGGGGGACCTGTACGAGCAGTACTTC.